The TCR beta chain under discussion was sequenced for a study of vaccination effects on CD4 cells after COVID-19. In the study overall: Everyone in the study got two shots of either the BNT162b2 or mRNA-1273 vaccine.

Germline V gene lookup returns CDR1 LGHDT and CDR2 YNNKEL (reference sequence). The length of the CDR3 is 14 residues. V lost 4 bases and J lost 2, with 10 bases in between. Whole-study results and caveats: Among infection- and vaccine-induced clones, marked clonal contraction occurred late after vaccination.

The culture ran for around nine days before CD4+ T cells were isolated. Negative nucleocapsid antibody tests before and after vaccination confirmed no previous SARS-CoV-2 infection. On days 3 and 7, fresh IL-2 medium replaced half the medium. Turning to this clone: The antigen remains unidentified.

Libraries were prepared by immunoSEQ multiplex PCR; TCRdb keeps only in-frame clonotypes and omits some of them. The sample shows approximately 31,000 clones, approximately 63% of them seen only once. The sequences come from CD4+ T cells from PBMCs cultured without peptide, collected before COVID-19 vaccination. The sequence was obtained from a human donor who received a COVID-19 vaccine. V usage is TRBV3-1 (or the pseudogene TRBV3-2) and J usage is TRBJ2-3, with D perhaps TRBD2 (5 bases). CDR3 sequence reads: CASSRNGDTDTQYF. CDR3 sequence (DNA): TGTGCCAGCAGCCGCAACGGGGACACAGATACGCAGTATTTT.